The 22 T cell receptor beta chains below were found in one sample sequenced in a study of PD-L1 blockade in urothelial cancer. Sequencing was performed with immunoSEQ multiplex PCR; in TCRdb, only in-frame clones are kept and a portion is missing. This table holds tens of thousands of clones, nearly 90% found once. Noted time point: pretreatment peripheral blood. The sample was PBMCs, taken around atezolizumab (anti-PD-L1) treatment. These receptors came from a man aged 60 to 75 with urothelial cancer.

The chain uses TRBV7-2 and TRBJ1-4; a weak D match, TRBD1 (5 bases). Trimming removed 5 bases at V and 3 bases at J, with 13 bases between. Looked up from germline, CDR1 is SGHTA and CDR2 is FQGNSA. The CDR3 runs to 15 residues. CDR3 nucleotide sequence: TGTGCCAGCAGCGCCTCCAACAGGCCTAATGAAAAACTGTTTTTT. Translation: CASSASNRPNEKLFF.

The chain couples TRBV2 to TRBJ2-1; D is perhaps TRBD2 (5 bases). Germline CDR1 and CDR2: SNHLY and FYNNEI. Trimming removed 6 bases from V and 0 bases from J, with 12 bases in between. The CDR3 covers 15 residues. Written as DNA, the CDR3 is TGTGCCAGCAGGGGAGAGGTTCCCTCCTACAATGAGCAGTTCTTC. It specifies CASRGEVPSYNEQFF.

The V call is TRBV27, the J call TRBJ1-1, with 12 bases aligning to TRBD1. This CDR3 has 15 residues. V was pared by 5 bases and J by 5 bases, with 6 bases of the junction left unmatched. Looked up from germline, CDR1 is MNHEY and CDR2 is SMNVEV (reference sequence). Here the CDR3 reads CASSPRDRGQTEAFF. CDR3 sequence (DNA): TGTGCCAGCAGTCCCCGGGACAGGGGGCAAACTGAAGCTTTCTTT.

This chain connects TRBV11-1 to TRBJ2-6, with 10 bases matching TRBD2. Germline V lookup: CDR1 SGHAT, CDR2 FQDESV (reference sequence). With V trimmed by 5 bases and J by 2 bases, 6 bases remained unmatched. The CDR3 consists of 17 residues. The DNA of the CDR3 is TGTGCCAGCAGCCCTATTGGGACTAGCGCTGGGGCCAACGTCCTGACTTTC. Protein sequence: CASSPIGTSAGANVLTF.

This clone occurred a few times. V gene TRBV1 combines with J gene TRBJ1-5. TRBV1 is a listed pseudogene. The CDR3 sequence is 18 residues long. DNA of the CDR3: TGCACCAGCAGCCAAACCCACTTGGAGGAACCTAGCAATCAGCCCCAGCATTTT. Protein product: CTSSQTHLEEPSNQPQHF.

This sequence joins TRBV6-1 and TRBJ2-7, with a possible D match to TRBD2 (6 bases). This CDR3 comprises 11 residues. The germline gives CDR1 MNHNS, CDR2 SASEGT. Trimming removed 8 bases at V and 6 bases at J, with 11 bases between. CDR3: CASAQGGEQYF. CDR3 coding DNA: TGTGCCAGCGCCCAGGGAGGCGAGCAGTACTTC.

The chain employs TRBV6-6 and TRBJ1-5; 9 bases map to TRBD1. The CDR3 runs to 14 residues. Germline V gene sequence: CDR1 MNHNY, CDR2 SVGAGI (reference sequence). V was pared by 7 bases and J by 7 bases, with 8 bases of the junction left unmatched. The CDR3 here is CASTTQGAEQPQHF. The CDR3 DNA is TGTGCCAGCACAACACAGGGGGCAGAACAGCCCCAGCATTTT.

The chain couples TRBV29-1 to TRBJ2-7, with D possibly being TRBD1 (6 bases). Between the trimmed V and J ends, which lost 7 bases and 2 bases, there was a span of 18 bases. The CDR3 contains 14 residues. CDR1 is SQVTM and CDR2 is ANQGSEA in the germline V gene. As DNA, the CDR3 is TGCAGCGCCAGACCCCAGGGGATCGCCTACGAGCAGTACTTC. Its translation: CSARPQGIAYEQYF.

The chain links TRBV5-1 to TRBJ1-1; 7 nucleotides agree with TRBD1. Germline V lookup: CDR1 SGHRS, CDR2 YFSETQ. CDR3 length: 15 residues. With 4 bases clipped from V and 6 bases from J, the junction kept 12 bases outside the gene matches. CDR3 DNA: TGCGCCAGCAGCCCAGAAACGACAGGGAAAGCTGAAGCTTTCTTT. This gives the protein CASSPETTGKAEAFF.

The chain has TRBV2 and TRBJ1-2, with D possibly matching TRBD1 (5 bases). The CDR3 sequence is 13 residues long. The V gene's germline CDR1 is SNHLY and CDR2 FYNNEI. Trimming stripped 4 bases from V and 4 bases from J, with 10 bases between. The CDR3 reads CASSAQGFYGYTF. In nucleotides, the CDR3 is TGTGCCAGCAGTGCTCAGGGATTCTATGGCTACACCTTC. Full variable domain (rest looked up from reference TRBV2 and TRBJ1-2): EPEVTQTPSHQVTQMGQEVILRCVPISNHLYFYWYRQILGQKVEFLVSFYNNEISEKSEIFDDQFSVERPDGSNFTLKIRSTKLEDSAMYFCASSAQGFYGYTFGSGTRLTVV.

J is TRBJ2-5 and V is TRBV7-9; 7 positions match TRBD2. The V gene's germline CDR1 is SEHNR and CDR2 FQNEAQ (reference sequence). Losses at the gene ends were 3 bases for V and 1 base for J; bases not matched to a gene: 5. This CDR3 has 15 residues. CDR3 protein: CASSFASGTQETQYF. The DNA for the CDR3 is TGTGCCAGCAGCTTCGCGAGCGGGACCCAAGAGACCCAGTACTTC. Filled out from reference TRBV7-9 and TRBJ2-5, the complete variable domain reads DTGVSQNPRHKITKRGQNVTFRCDPISEHNRLYWYRQTLGQGPEFLTYFQNEAQLEKSRLLSDRFSAERPKGSFSTLEIQRTEQGDSAMYLCASSFASGTQETQYFGPGTRLLVL.

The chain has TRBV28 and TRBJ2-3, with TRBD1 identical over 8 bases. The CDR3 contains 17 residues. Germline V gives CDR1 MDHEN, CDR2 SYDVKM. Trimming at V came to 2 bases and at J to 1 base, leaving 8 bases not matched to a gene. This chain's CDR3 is CASSLLSTDRGTDTQYF. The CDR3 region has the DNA TGTGCCAGCAGTTTACTTTCAACGGACAGGGGCACAGATACGCAGTATTTT.

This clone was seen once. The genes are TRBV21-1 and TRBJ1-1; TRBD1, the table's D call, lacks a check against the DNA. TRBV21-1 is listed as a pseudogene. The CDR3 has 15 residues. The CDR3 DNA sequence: TGTGCCAGCAGCGCCCGGGACAGGGAGGACACTGAAGCTTTCTTT. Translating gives CASSARDREDTEAFF.

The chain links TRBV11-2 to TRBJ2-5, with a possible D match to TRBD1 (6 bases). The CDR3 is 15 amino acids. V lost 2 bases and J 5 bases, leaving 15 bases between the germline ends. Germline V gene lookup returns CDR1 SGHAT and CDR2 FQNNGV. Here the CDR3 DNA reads TGTGCCAGCAGCTTAATTCGCAGGGGTTGGGAGACCCAGTACTTC. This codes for CASSLIRRGWETQYF.

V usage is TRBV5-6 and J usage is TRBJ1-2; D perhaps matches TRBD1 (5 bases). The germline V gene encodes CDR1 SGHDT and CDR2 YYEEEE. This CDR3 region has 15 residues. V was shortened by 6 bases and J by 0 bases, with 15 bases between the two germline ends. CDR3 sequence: CASTEGAGTNYGYTF. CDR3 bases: TGTGCCAGCACCGAAGGGGCAGGAACTAACTATGGCTACACCTTC.

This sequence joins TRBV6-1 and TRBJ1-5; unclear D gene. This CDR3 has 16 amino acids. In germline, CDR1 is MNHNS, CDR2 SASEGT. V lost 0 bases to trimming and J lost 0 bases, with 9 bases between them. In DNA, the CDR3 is TGTGCCAGCAGTGAAGCGATGAGCTTTAGCAATCAGCCCCAGCATTTT. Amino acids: CASSEAMSFSNQPQHF.

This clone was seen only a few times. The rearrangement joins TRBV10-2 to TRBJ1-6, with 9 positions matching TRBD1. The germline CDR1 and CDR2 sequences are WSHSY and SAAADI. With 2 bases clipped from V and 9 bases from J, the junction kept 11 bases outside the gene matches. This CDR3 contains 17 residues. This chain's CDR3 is CASSEAEPGQGVSPLHF. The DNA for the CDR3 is TGCGCCAGCAGTGAGGCGGAACCGGGACAGGGAGTTTCACCCCTCCACTTT.

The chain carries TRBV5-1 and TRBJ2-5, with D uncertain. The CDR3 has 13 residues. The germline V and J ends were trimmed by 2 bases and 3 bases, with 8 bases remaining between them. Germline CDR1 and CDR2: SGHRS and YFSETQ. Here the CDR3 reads CASSFGSEETQYF. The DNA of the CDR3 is TGCGCCAGCAGCTTTGGCAGCGAAGAGACCCAGTACTTC.

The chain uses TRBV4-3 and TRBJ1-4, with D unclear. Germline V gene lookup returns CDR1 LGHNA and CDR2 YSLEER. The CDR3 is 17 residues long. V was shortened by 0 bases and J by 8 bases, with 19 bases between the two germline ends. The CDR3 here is CASSQEGIGRGGEKLFF. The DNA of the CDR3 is TGCGCCAGCAGCCAAGAGGGTATCGGGCGCGGCGGGGAAAAACTGTTTTTT.

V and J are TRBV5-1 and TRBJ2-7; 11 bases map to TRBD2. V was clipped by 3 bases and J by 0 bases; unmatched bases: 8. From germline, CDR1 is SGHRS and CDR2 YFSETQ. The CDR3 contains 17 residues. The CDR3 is CASSSGLAGPSSYEQYF. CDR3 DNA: TGCGCCAGCAGCTCAGGACTAGCGGGTCCCAGCTCCTACGAGCAGTACTTC.

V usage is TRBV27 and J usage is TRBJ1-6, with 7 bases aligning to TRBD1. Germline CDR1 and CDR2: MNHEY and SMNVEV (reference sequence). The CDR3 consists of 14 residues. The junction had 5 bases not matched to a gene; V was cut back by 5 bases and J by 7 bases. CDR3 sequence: CASSGPGQNSPLHF. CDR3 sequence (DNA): TGTGCCAGCAGTGGCCCGGGACAGAATTCACCCCTCCACTTT.

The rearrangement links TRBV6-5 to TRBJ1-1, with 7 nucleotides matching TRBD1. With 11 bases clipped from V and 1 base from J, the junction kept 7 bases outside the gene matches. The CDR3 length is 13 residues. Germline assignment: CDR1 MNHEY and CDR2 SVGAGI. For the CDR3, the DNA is TGTGCCGTTAAGACAGGGCAGAACACTGAAGCTTTCTTT. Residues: CAVKTGQNTEAFF.